The 20 T cell receptor beta chains below all came from one sample that was sequenced in a study of T cells in Graves' hyperthyroidism and ophthalmopathy. Amplification of TCR beta CDR3 regions was performed using RNA transcripts as template. Researchers ran a first-round RT-PCR on the TCR CDR3 using the HTBI primer set. TCRdb analysed the multiplex PCR reads with MiXCR anew, one entry per CDR3 protein. The table has fewer than 350,000 distinct CDR3 sequences, approximately 22% seen once. The sequencing input was blood. These receptors originate from a woman in her 50s with Graves' hyperthyroidism.

This clonotype was seen more than once but under ten times. This sequence joins TRBV4-2 and TRBJ2-3; D is perhaps TRBD2 (8 bases). Germline V lookup: CDR1 LGHNA, CDR2 YNFKEQ. The V end lost 0 bases, the J end lost 2 bases, and 15 bases lay between the germline ends. CDR3 length: 17 residues. The CDR3 sequence: CASSQEGGGGNTDTQYF. The CDR3 coding sequence is TGTGCCAGCAGCCAAGAAGGGGGCGGGGGGAACACAGATACGCAGTATTTT.

This clonotype was counted many times. The chain combines TRBV6-2 or TRBV6-3 with TRBJ1-4, with D tentatively TRBD1 (5 bases). This CDR3 is built from 15 residues. The germline V gene has CDR1 MNHEY and CDR2 SVGEGT. V was trimmed by 2 bases and J by 5 bases, leaving 12 bases between them. The CDR3 reads CASSYRGTANEKLFF. CDR3 in DNA: TGTGCCAGCAGTTACAGAGGGACGGCAAATGAAAAACTGTTTTTT.

The chain employs TRBV4-1 and TRBJ1-2; no clear D gene. This CDR3 region has 15 residues. The V gene's germline CDR1 is MGHRA and CDR2 YSYEKL. Trimming removed 1 base at V and 5 bases at J, with 14 bases between. The CDR3 reads CASSQVPGGNYGYTF. The DNA for the CDR3 is TGCGCCAGCAGCCAAGTCCCGGGAGGGAATTATGGCTACACCTTC.

This clonotype appeared many times. V usage is TRBV4-1 and J usage is TRBJ2-3; the D is unclear. V lost 0 bases and J 4 bases, leaving 8 bases between the germline ends. Germline CDR1 and CDR2: MGHRA and YSYEKL. There are 14 residues in the CDR3. CDR3 nucleotide sequence: TGCGCCAGCAGCCAAGAGGGGTTCGCAGATACGCAGTATTTT. Amino acids: CASSQEGFADTQYF.

The rearrangement uses TRBV9 and TRBJ2-7; 8 bases map to TRBD2. Looked up from germline, CDR1 is SGDLS and CDR2 is YYNGEE. With V trimmed by 4 bases and J by 2 bases, 8 bases remained unmatched. The CDR3 consists of 15 residues. The chain's CDR3 is CASSPGLAQTYEQYF. CDR3 DNA: TGTGCCAGCAGCCCAGGACTAGCCCAAACCTACGAGCAGTACTTC.

The J gene is TRBJ2-3, the V gene TRBV9; no definite D call. The ends were cut back, 3 bases at V and 4 bases at J, with 15 bases in the middle. Per germline, CDR1 SGDLS and CDR2 YYNGEE. The CDR3 is 15 residues long. CDR3: CASSAIHLESDTQYF. The CDR3 DNA sequence: TGTGCCAGCAGCGCGATTCATCTTGAGTCAGATACGCAGTATTTT.

This clonotype was picked up a small number of times. The chain recombines TRBV7-2 with TRBJ2-7, with D possibly matching TRBD2 (6 bases). The CDR3 consists of 13 residues. Germline V gives CDR1 SGHTA, CDR2 FQGNSA. V was cut by 4 bases and J by 6 bases, with 13 bases left in between. Here the CDR3 DNA reads TGTGCCAGCAGCTCGGGAGTTTTGAGCGAGCAGTACTTC. Protein product: CASSSGVLSEQYF.

This clonotype has ten or more counts. The V gene is TRBV19, the J gene TRBJ2-2; 8 bases agree with TRBD1. V lost 8 bases to trimming and J lost 0 bases; unmatched junction nucleotides: 11. Germline CDR1 reads LNHDA; CDR2 reads SQIVND (reference sequence). The CDR3 is 17 residues long. As DNA, the CDR3 is TGTGCCAGTTTAATTGGGACAGGACAAACGAACACCGGGGAGCTGTTTTTT. Its translation: CASLIGTGQTNTGELFF. Full variable domain (missing parts from reference TRBV19 and TRBJ2-2): DGGITQSPKYLFRKEGQNVTLSCEQNLNHDAMYWYRQDPGQGLRLIYYSQIVNDFQKGDIAEGYSVSREKKESFPLTVTSAQKNPTAFYLCASLIGTGQTNTGELFFGEGSRLTVL.

This clonotype has only a few counts. The chain combines TRBV6-2 or TRBV6-3 with TRBJ2-3; 12 positions match TRBD2. J lost 3 bases, V lost 2 bases, and 6 bases had no gene match. This CDR3 comprises 17 residues. CDR1 and CDR2 from the germline V gene are MNHEY and SVGEGT. CDR3 nucleotide sequence: TGTGCCAGCAGTTACGGACTAGCGGGGTTGGGTACAGATACGCAGTATTTT. Encoded protein: CASSYGLAGLGTDTQYF.

The chain has TRBV6-1 and TRBJ1-2; 7 bases are shared with TRBD1. The CDR3 sequence is 18 residues long. The V gene end was trimmed by 5 bases and the J gene end by 2 bases; junction bases not matched to a gene: 17. Germline V gene data show CDR1 as MNHNS and CDR2 as SASEGT. CDR3 sequence reads: CASSYPIDREDLNYGYTF. Here the CDR3 DNA reads TGTGCCAGCAGTTATCCGATTGACAGGGAGGACTTAAACTATGGCTACACCTTC.

In this sample, this clonotype turned up many times. The chain carries TRBV20-1 and TRBJ2-4, with 8 bases lining up with TRBD2. This CDR3 is 17 amino acids long. The germline gives CDR1 DFQATT, CDR2 SNEGSKA (reference sequence). V trimming: 3 bases; J trimming: 0 bases; junction bases outside the gene matches: 10. The CDR3 spells CSASTPGGVLAKNIQYF. CDR3 in DNA: TGCAGTGCTAGCACACCGGGGGGGGTTTTAGCCAAAAACATTCAGTACTTC.

Ten or more counts support this clonotype. In DNA, the CDR3 is TGTGCCAGCAGCCAAGTAGTAGAGAGCTCCTACGAGCAGTACTTC. This gives the protein CASSQVVESSYEQYF. The J gene is TRBJ2-7, the V gene TRBV3-1; D not resolved. This CDR3 is 15 amino acids long. V was pared by 1 base and J by 0 bases, with 10 bases between. The V gene's germline CDR1 is LGHDT and CDR2 YNNKEL (reference sequence).

The sample holds many counts of this clonotype. This chain uses TRBV6-1 with TRBJ2-1, with D perhaps being TRBD1 or TRBD2 (5 bases each). Germline V lookup: CDR1 MNHNS, CDR2 SASEGT. The CDR3 is made up of 14 amino acids. Trimming took off 3 bases at V and 7 bases at J, with 13 bases between the two ends. CDR3: CASSDGGIINEQFF. CDR3 DNA sequence: TGTGCCAGCAGTGATGGGGGAATCATAAATGAGCAGTTCTTC.

There are many counts of this clonotype. V is TRBV5-1 and J is TRBJ1-1; 7 nucleotides match TRBD1. J was trimmed by 1 base and V by 3 bases; bases with no gene match: 9. The germline gives CDR1 SGHRS, CDR2 YFSETQ. The length of the CDR3 is 16 residues. In DNA, the CDR3 is TGCGCCAGCAGCTCAAGACAGGGTAGGCAGAACACTGAAGCTTTCTTT. Protein: CASSSRQGRQNTEAFF.

The chain combines TRBV6-7 with TRBJ1-1; D possibly corresponds to TRBD1 (6 bases). TRBV6-7 is an ORF for which the function is uncertain. The CDR3 is 15 amino acids. Deletions cut 2 bases from V and 4 bases from J, with 14 bases between. The CDR3 here is CASSYPNLRGTEAFF. CDR3 bases: TGTGCCAGCAGTTACCCAAATCTCAGGGGCACTGAAGCTTTCTTT.

This clonotype was recorded a few times. The V call is TRBV20-1, the J call TRBJ1-5, with no clear D. The CDR3 covers 13 residues. Trimming removed 6 bases at V and 7 bases at J, with 16 bases between. Per the germline V gene, CDR1 is DFQATT and CDR2 is SNEGSKA (reference sequence). The CDR3 DNA reads TGCAGTGCCCAGATGGGTCCGCAACAGCCCCAGCATTTT. Its protein is CSAQMGPQQPQHF.

This clonotype was observed at least ten times. This chain joins TRBV3-1 and TRBJ2-1; possibly TRBD2 for D (6 bases). Trimming took 8 bases from V and 3 from J, leaving 8 bases between them. Germline V lookup: CDR1 LGHDT, CDR2 YNNKEL (reference sequence). This CDR3 has 12 residues. CDR3 nucleotides: TGTGCCAGCGGGAGGCGCTACAATGAGCAGTTCTTC. Translated: CASGRRYNEQFF.

This clonotype was detected many times. The V and J genes are TRBV6-5 and TRBJ1-1; TRBD1 matches 9 bases. CDR3 length: 15 amino acids. The junction had 8 bases not matched to a gene; V was cut back by 2 bases and J by 7 bases. Germline values: CDR1 MNHEY, CDR2 SVGAGI. The CDR3, as DNA: TGTGCCAGCAGTTACCGGCGGACAGGGGCTAATGAAGCTTTCTTT. This encodes CASSYRRTGANEAFF.

A remark on this clonotype: The junction differs from germline at one of its ends, possibly a read error. The chain joins TRBV30 to TRBJ2-7, with TRBD1 identical over 10 bases. Germline V gives CDR1 GTSNPN, CDR2 SVGIG (reference sequence). This CDR3 comprises 13 residues. CDR3 DNA sequence: TGTTCCTGGAGCTGGGACAGGGGCTACGAGCAGTACTTC. Translating it yields CSWSWDRGYEQYF.

This clonotype was seen more than once but under ten times. At one boundary the junction diverges from the germline segment, which might be a read error. This chain uses TRBV7-7 with TRBJ2-5; tentatively, D is TRBD2 (6 bases). This CDR3 region has 15 residues. Germline CDR1 is SSHAT and CDR2 is FNYEAQ (reference sequence). The CDR3 coding sequence is TGTGCTAGCAGCTTAGGAGGGTTAATCGGGGAGACCCAGTACTTC. Translating gives CASSLGGLIGETQYF.